This T cell receptor (beta chain) was captured by sequencing in a study of cytomegalovirus exposure and HLA in healthy donors. Study at large: Prior work identified 95 million to 120 million unique TCR beta sequences in 150 million to 200 million T cells. Whole-study results and caveats: Several V segments, TRBV6-2 and TRBV6-3 among them, could not be told apart and were dropped. It was only CMV serostatus that was available as immune exposure information.

PCR involved 60 Vbeta and 13 Jbeta primers. Measured with immunoSEQ multiplex PCR; TCRdb has only the in-frame clones, and not every one. This sample yields fewer than 200,000 clones, of which over 60% are seen a single time; 1.5% belongs to the top ten. Germline CDR1 and CDR2: LNHDA and SQIVND (reference sequence). With 3 bases removed from V and 3 bases from J, the gap between germline ends came to 14 bases. The CDR3 spans 15 residues. This clone came up a few times. Antigen specificity is unknown. The material sequenced was PBMCs. The sequence was obtained from a girl between 10 and 17 years old in good health and CMV-seronegative. The chain employs TRBV19 and TRBJ1-1, with TRBD1 as a possible D gene (6 bases). The chain's CDR3 is CASSILHTGHTEAFF. The CDR3 DNA follows: TGTGCCAGTAGTATTTTGCATACAGGGCACACTGAAGCTTTCTTT.